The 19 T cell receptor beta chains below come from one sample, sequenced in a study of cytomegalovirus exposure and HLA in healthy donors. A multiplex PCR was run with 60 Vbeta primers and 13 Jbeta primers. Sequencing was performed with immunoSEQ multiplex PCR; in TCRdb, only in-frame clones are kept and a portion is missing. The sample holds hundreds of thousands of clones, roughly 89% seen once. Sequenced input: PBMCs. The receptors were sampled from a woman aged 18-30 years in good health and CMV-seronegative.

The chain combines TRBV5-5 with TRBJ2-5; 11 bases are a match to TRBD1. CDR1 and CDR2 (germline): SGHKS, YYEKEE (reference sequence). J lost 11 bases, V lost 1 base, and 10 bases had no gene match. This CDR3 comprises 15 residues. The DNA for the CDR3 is TGTGCCAGCAGCTTGTCCGGGGACAGGGGGATTCGGCAGTACTTC. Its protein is CASSLSGDRGIRQYF.

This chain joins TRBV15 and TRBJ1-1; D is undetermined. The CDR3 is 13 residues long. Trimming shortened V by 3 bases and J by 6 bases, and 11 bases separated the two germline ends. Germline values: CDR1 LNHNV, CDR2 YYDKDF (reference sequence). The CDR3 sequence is CATSSTTDPEAFF. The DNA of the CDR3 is TGTGCCACCAGCAGTACCACAGATCCTGAAGCTTTCTTT.

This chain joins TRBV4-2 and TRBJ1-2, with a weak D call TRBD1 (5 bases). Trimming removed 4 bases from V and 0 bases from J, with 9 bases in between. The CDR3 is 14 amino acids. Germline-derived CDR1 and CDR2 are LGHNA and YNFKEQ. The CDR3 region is CASSPTESNYGYTF. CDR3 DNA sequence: TGTGCCAGCAGCCCGACAGAATCTAACTATGGCTACACCTTC.

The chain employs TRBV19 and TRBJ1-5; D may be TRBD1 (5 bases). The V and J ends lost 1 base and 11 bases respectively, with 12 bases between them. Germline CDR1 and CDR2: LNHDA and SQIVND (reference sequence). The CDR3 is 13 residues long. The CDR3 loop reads CASSIVAGRAQHF. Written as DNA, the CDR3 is TGTGCCAGTAGTATAGTCGCAGGCAGGGCCCAGCATTTT.

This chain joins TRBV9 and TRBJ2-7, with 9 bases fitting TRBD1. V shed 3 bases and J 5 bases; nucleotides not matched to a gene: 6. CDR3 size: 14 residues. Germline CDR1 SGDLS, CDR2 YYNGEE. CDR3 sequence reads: CASSATGGYDEQYF. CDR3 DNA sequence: TGTGCCAGCAGCGCGACAGGGGGTTACGACGAGCAGTACTTC.

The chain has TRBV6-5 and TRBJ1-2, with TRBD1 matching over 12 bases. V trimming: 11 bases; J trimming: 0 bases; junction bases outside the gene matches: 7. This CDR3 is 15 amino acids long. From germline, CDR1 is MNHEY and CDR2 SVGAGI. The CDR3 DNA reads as TGTGCCGCGGGACAGGGGGCCTTATCTAACTATGGCTACACCTTC. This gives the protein CAAGQGALSNYGYTF.

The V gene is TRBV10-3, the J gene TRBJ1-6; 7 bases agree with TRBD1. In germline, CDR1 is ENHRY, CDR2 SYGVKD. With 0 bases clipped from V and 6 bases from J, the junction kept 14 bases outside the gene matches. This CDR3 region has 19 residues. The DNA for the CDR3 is TGTGCCATCAGTGAGTCTCGCTTATCCCAGGGGGACGGTAATTCACCCCTCCACTTT. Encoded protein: CAISESRLSQGDGNSPLHF.

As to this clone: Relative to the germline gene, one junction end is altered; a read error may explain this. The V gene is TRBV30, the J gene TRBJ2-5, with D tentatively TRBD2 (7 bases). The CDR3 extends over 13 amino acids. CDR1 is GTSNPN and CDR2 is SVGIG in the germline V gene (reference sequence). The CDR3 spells CAWRGGAMETQYF. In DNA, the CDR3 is TGTGCTTGGAGAGGGGGGGCCATGGAGACCCAGTACTTC.

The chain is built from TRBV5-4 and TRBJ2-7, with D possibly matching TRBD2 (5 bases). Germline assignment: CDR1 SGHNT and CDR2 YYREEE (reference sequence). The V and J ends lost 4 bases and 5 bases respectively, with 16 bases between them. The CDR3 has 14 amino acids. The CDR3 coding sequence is TGTGCCAGCAGCCCAGACTCGGGGTACGACGAGCAGTACTTC. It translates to CASSPDSGYDEQYF.

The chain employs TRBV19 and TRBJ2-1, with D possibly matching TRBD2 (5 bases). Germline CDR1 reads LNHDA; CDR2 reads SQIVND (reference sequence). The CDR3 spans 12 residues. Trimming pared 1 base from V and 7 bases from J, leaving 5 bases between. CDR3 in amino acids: CASSIGENEQFF. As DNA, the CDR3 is TGTGCCAGTAGTATAGGGGAGAATGAGCAGTTCTTC.

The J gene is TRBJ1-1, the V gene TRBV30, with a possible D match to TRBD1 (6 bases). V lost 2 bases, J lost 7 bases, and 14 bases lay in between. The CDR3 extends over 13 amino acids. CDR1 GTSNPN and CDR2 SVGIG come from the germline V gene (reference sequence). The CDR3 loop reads CAWSLQGRGEAFF. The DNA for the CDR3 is TGTGCCTGGAGTTTACAGGGAAGGGGTGAAGCTTTCTTT.

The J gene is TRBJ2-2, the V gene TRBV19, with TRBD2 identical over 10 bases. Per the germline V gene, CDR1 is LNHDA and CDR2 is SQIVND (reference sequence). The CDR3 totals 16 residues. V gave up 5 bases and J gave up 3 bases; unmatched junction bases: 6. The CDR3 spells CASSFSGGTYTGELFF. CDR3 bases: TGTGCCAGTAGTTTTAGCGGGGGGACTTACACCGGGGAGCTGTTTTTT.

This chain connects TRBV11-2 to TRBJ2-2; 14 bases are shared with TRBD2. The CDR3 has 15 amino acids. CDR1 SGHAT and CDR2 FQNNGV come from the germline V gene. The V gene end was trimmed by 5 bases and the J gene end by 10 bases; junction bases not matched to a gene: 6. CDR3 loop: CASSVGLAGGLELFF. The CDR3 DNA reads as TGTGCCAGCAGCGTAGGACTAGCGGGGGGATTGGAGCTGTTTTTT.

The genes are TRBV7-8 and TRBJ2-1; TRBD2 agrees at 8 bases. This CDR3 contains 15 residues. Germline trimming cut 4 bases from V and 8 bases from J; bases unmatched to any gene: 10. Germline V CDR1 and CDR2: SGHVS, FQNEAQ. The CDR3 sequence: CASSSIRGGLDEQFF. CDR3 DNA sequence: TGTGCCAGCAGCTCTATTCGGGGGGGCTTGGATGAGCAGTTCTTC.

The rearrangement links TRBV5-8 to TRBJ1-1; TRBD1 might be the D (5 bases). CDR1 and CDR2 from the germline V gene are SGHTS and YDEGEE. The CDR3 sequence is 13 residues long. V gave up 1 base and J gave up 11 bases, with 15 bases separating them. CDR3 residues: CASSLPRQYRAFF. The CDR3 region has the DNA TGTGCCAGCAGCTTGCCCCGACAGTACCGTGCTTTCTTT.

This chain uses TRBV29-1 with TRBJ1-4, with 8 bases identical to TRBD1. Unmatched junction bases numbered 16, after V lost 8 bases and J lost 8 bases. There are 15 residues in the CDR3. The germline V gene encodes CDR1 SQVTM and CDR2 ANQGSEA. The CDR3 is CSSGTGNREGEKLFF. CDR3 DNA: TGCAGCTCTGGGACAGGCAACAGGGAGGGCGAAAAACTGTTTTTT. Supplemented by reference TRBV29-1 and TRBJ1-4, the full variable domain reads SAVISQKPSRDICQRGTSLTIQCQVDSQVTMMFWYRQQPGQSLTLIATANQGSEATYESGFVIDKFPISRPNLTFSTLTVSNMSPEDSSIYLCSSGTGNREGEKLFFGSGTQLSVL.

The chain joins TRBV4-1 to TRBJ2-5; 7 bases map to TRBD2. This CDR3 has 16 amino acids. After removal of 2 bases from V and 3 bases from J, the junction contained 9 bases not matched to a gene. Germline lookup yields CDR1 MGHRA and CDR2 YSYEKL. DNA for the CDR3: TGCGCCAGCAGCCAACCTACCGGGACTACAAAAGAGACCCAGTACTTC. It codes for CASSQPTGTTKETQYF.

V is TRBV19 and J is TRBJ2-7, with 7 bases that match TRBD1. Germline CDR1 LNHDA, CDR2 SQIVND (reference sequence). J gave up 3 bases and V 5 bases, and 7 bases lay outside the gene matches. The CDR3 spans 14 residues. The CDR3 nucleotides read TGTGCCAGTAGTCCGTGGACAGGACTCTACGAGCAGTACTTC. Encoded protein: CASSPWTGLYEQYF.

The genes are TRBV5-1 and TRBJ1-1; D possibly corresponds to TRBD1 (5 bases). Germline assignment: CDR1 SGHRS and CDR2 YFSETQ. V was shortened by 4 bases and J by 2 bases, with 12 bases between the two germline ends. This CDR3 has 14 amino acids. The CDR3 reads CASSEDSPNTEAFF. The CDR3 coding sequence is TGCGCCAGCAGCGAAGACAGTCCAAACACTGAAGCTTTCTTT.